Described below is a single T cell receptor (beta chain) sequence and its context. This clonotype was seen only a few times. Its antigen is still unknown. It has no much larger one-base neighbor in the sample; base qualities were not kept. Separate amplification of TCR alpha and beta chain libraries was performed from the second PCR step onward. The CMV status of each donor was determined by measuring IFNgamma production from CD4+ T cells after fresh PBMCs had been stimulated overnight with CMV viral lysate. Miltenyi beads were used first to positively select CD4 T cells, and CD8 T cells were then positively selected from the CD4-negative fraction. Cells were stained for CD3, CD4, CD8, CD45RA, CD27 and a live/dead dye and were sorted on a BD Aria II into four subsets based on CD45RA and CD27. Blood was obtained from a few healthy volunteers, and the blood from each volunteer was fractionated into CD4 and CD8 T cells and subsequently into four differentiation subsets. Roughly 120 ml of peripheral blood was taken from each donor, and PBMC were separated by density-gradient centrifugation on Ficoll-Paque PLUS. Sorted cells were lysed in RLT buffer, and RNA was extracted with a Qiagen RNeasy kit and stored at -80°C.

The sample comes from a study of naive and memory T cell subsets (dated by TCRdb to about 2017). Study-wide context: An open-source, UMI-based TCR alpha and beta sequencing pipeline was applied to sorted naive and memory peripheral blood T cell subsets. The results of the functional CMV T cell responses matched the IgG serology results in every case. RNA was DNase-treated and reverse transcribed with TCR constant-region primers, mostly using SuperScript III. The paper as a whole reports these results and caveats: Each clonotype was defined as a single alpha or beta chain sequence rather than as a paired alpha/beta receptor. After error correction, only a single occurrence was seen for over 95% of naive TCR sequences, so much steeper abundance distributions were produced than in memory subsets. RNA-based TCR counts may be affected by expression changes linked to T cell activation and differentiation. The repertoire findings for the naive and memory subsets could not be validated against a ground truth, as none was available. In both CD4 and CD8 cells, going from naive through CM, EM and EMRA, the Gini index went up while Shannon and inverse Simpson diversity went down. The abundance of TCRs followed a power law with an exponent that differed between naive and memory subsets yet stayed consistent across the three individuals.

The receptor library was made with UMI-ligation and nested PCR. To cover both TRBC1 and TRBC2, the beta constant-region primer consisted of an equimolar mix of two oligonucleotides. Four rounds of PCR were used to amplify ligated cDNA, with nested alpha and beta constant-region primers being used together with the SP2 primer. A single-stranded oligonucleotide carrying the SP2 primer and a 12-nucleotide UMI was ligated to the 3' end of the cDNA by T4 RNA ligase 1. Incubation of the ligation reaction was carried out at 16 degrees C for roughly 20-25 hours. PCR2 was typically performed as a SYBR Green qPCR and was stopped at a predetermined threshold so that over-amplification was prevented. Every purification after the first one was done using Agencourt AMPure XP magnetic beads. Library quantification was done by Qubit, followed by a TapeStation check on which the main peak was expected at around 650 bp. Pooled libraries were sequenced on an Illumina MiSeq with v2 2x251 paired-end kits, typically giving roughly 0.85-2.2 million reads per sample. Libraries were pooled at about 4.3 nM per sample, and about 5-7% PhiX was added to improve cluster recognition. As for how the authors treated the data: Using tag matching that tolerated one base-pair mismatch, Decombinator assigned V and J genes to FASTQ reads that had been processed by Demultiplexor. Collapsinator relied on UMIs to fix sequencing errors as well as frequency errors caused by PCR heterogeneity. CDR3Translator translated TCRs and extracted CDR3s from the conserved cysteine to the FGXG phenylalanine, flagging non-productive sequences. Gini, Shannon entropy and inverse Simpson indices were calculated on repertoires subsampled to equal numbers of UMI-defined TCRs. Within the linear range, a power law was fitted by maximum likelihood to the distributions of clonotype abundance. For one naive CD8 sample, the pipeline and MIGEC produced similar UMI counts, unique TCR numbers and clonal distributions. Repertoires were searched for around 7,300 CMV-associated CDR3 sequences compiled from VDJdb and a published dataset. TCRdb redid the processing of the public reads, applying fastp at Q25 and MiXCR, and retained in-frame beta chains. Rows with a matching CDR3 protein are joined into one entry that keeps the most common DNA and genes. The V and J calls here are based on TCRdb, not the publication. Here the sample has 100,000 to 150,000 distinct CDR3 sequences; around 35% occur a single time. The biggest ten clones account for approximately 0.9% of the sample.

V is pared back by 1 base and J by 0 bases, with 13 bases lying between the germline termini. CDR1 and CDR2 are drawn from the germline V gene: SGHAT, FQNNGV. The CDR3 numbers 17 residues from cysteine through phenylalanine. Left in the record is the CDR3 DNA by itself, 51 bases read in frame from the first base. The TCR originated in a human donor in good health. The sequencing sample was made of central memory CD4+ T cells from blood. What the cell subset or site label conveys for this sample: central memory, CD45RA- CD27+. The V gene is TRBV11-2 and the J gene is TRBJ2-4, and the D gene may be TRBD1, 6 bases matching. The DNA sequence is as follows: TGTGCCAGCAGCTTAGCACAAACAGGGCCAGCCAAAAACATTCAGTACTTC. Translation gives CASSLAQTGPAKNIQYF.